The 5 T cell receptor beta chains in this list originate from one sample, sequenced in a study of T cells in Graves' hyperthyroidism and ophthalmopathy. Amplified regions were TCR beta CDR3 sequences from RNA transcripts. RT-PCR in the first round (using the HTBI primer set) targeted the TCR CDR3. From the multiplex PCR reads, TCRdb called clonotypes with MiXCR, one entry per CDR3 protein. The data show around 600,000 distinct CDR3 sequences, 14% seen once. Sequencing used blood. The origin of the receptors is a young woman with Graves' ophthalmopathy.

The chain recombines TRBV10-3 with TRBJ1-2; 11 nucleotides align to TRBD1. The CDR3 sequence is 13 residues long. CDR1 and CDR2 from the germline V gene are ENHRY and SYGVKD. V lost 7 bases and J lost 4; bases outside the gene matches: 2. CDR3 loop: CAITDRGLYGYTF. The CDR3 coding sequence is TGTGCCATCACGGACAGGGGGCTCTATGGCTACACCTTC.

A remark on this clonotype: This may be a read error: a much more frequent sequence differs by one nucleotide. This chain uses TRBV19 with TRBJ1-1; D not resolved. The V gene's germline CDR1 is LNHDA and CDR2 SQIVND (reference sequence). This CDR3 has 12 residues. The CDR3 spells CAGSVKNTEAFF. CDR3 DNA: TGTGCCGGTAGCGTAAAGAACACTGAAGCTTTCTTT.

This rearrangement joins TRBV19 to TRBJ1-2; a possible D gene is TRBD1 (5 bases). The ends were cut back, 2 bases at V and 4 bases at J, with 14 bases in the middle. This CDR3 has 15 amino acids. Germline V gene lookup returns CDR1 LNHDA and CDR2 SQIVND (reference sequence). DNA of the CDR3: TGTGCCAGTAGTATAAGAGGGAGGGGCGGCTATGGCTACACCTTC. It is translated as CASSIRGRGGYGYTF.

This clonotype came up many times. CDR3 DNA: TGTGCCAGCAGTTTGGGGGGGCAAAATGAGCAGTTCTTC. Amino acids: CASSLGGQNEQFF. The rearrangement joins TRBV28 to TRBJ2-1; D is possibly TRBD2 (7 bases). The CDR3 totals 13 residues. V was clipped by 3 bases and J by 7 bases, with 10 bases between them. Germline V lookup: CDR1 MDHEN, CDR2 SYDVKM. The full variable domain, rest sourced from reference TRBV28 and TRBJ2-1, is DVKVTQSSRYLVKRTGEKVFLECVQDMDHENMFWYRQDPGLGLRLIYFSYDVKMKEKGDIPEGYSVSREKKERFSLILESASTNQTSMYLCASSLGGQNEQFFGPGTRLTVL.

This chain connects TRBV10-3 to TRBJ2-2; the D gene is possibly TRBD2 (5 bases). V was clipped by 3 bases and J by 13 bases, with 12 bases between them. Germline V gene data show CDR1 as ENHRY and CDR2 as SYGVKD. CDR3 length: 12 residues. CDR3: CAISEILAGLFF. CDR3 DNA sequence: TGTGCCATCAGTGAAATTCTTGCGGGGCTGTTTTTT.